One and the same sample provided the 15 T cell receptor beta chains below, sequenced in a study of type 1 regulatory T cells. Antigens for these TCRs are unknown. TCRdb reanalysed the reads using MiXCR and keeps one entry per CDR3 protein. The sample yields over 55,000 distinct CDR3 sequences, 45% to 50% seen once. Input material: cultured non-Tr1 T cells, either the whole culture or a sorted T cell fraction (not recorded which). The receptors here all came from a human donor in good health.

The chain links TRBV7-9 to TRBJ1-3; TRBD1 matches at 7 bases. Germline V CDR1 and CDR2: SEHNR, FQNEAQ (reference sequence). The CDR3 has 14 amino acids. J was trimmed by 3 bases and V by 4 bases; bases with no gene match: 3. CDR3 sequence reads: CASSSTGFGNTIYF. CDR3 in DNA: TGTGCCAGCAGCTCGACAGGGTTTGGAAACACCATATATTTT.

In this sample, this clonotype turned up a few times. J is TRBJ2-7 and V is TRBV7-9; the D call may be TRBD1 or TRBD2 (6 bases each). This CDR3 is built from 17 residues. Germline V gene lookup returns CDR1 SEHNR and CDR2 FQNEAQ (reference sequence). V was pared by 1 base and J by 3 bases, with 19 bases between. CDR3 protein: CASSLDSWGARSYEQYF. The CDR3 nucleotides are TGTGCCAGCAGCTTAGATAGTTGGGGGGCTAGGAGCTACGAGCAGTACTTC.

This clonotype was seen once. This chain connects TRBV7-2 to TRBJ2-5; TRBD2 aligns across 8 bases. Trimming cost V 5 bases and J 4 bases; bases outside gene matches: 9. CDR3 length: 15 amino acids. Germline V lookup: CDR1 SGHTA, CDR2 FQGNSA. The CDR3 sequence: CASSLPRGGVETQYF. The DNA for the CDR3 is TGTGCCAGCAGCCTCCCCCGGGGGGGGGTAGAGACCCAGTACTTC.

The rearrangement joins TRBV4-1 to TRBJ1-1; no clear D. The CDR3 sequence is 14 residues long. Germline V gene sequence: CDR1 MGHRA, CDR2 YSYEKL. Trimming removed 1 base at V and 5 bases at J, with 11 bases between. The chain's CDR3 is CASSQAGVWTEAFF. CDR3 nucleotide sequence: TGCGCCAGCAGCCAAGCCGGTGTTTGGACTGAAGCTTTCTTT.

The rearrangement joins TRBV7-2 to TRBJ2-3, with a possible D match to TRBD2 (5 bases). Germline assignment: CDR1 SGHTA and CDR2 FQGNSA. The V and J ends lost 4 bases and 1 base respectively, with 12 bases between them. This CDR3 spans 15 amino acids. The CDR3: CASSYNLGGTDTQYF. For the CDR3, the DNA is TGTGCCAGCAGCTATAATCTCGGGGGCACAGATACGCAGTATTTT.

This sequence joins TRBV6-6 and TRBJ1-2, with D possibly being TRBD1 (5 bases). The CDR3 spans 12 residues. Germline V gene lookup returns CDR1 MNHNY and CDR2 SVGAGI (reference sequence). Deletions cut 6 bases from V and 3 bases from J, with 8 bases between. The CDR3 here is CASSQGYYGYTF. The CDR3, as DNA: TGTGCCAGCAGCCAGGGATACTATGGCTACACCTTC.

The chain is built from TRBV5-1 and TRBJ2-3; TRBD2 matches at 9 bases. The CDR3 extends over 16 amino acids. The trim removed 0 bases at V and 0 bases at J, leaving 2 bases unmatched. Germline CDR1 is SGHRS and CDR2 is YFSETQ. Here the CDR3 reads CASSLGLAASTDTQYF. The CDR3 DNA is TGCGCCAGCAGCTTGGGACTAGCGGCGAGCACAGATACGCAGTATTTT.

Regarding this clonotype: Germline is not matched at one junction end, which may reflect a read error. The chain joins TRBV4-1 to TRBJ1-1; 11 nucleotides align to TRBD1. Per germline, CDR1 MGHRA and CDR2 YSYEKL. The CDR3 runs 17 residues. For the CDR3, the DNA is TGCACCAGCAGCCAAGGACAGGGGGCTGTAGGGAACACTGAAGCTTTCTTT. Translating it yields CTSSQGQGAVGNTEAFF.

J is TRBJ2-7 and V is TRBV6-2 or TRBV6-3; D gene unclear. The CDR3 is 11 residues long. The V end lost 0 bases, the J end lost 6 bases, and 3 bases lay between the germline ends. From germline, CDR1 is MNHEY and CDR2 SVGEGT. In DNA, the CDR3 is TGTGCCAGCAGTTACTCGTCCGAGCAGTACTTC. Translation gives CASSYSSEQYF.

V and J are TRBV29-1 and TRBJ1-5, with D perhaps matching TRBD1 (5 bases). Germline CDR1 is SQVTM and CDR2 is ANQGSEA. The CDR3 totals 13 residues. V dropped 4 bases and J dropped 5 bases, with 12 bases sitting between them. CDR3 sequence (DNA): TGCAGCGTTGCACTAGACAGTTATCAGCCCCAGCATTTT. Its translation: CSVALDSYQPQHF. Together with reference TRBV29-1 and TRBJ1-5, the CDR3 gives the full variable domain: SAVISQKPSRDICQRGTSLTIQCQVDSQVTMMFWYRQQPGQSLTLIATANQGSEATYESGFVIDKFPISRPNLTFSTLTVSNMSPEDSSIYLCSVALDSYQPQHFGDGTRLSIL.

This clonotype was found a few times. The chain has TRBV27 and TRBJ1-1, with no clear D. V was clipped by 0 bases and J by 1 base, with 6 bases between them. Germline V gene sequence: CDR1 MNHEY, CDR2 SMNVEV (reference sequence). The CDR3 runs 14 residues. DNA for the CDR3: TGTGCCAGCAGTTTATCGGGCAAGAACACTGAAGCTTTCTTT. It yields the protein CASSLSGKNTEAFF.

This clonotype occurred a few times. The rearrangement links TRBV12-3 or TRBV12-4 to TRBJ2-7; perhaps D is TRBD1 or TRBD2 (5 bases each). The CDR3 is 13 amino acids. With 4 bases removed from V and 8 bases from J, the gap between germline ends came to 15 bases. CDR3 in amino acids: CASSYTGPSKQYF. The DNA for the CDR3 is TGTGCCAGCAGTTATACGGGACCCTCTAAGCAGTACTTC.

The chain combines TRBV6-2 or TRBV6-3 with TRBJ1-1; possible D gene TRBD1, 5 bases. Germline-derived CDR1 and CDR2 are MNHEY and SVGEGT. The CDR3 runs 15 residues. Trimming took off 11 bases at V and 1 base at J, with 20 bases between the two ends. The CDR3 reads CAPAIKGHKNTEAFF. CDR3 sequence (DNA): TGTGCCCCTGCTATCAAGGGGCACAAGAACACTGAAGCTTTCTTT.

V gene TRBV7-9 combines with J gene TRBJ2-3, with a tentative D call TRBD1 (5 bases). CDR1 SEHNR and CDR2 FQNEAQ come from the germline V gene (reference sequence). V was pared by 5 bases and J by 6 bases, with 12 bases between. The CDR3 consists of 13 residues. The CDR3 sequence: CASSNGAWDTQYF. In DNA form, the CDR3 reads TGTGCCAGCAGCAATGGGGCCTGGGATACGCAGTATTTT.

The chain joins TRBV4-1 to TRBJ1-5; 8 nucleotides match TRBD1. CDR3 length equals 16 residues. The V gene end was trimmed by 0 bases and the J gene end by 2 bases; junction bases not matched to a gene: 3. Per the germline V gene, CDR1 is MGHRA and CDR2 is YSYEKL. The CDR3 protein is CASSQDPGQGNQPQHF. The CDR3 DNA is TGCGCCAGCAGCCAAGATCCGGGACAGGGCAATCAGCCCCAGCATTTT.